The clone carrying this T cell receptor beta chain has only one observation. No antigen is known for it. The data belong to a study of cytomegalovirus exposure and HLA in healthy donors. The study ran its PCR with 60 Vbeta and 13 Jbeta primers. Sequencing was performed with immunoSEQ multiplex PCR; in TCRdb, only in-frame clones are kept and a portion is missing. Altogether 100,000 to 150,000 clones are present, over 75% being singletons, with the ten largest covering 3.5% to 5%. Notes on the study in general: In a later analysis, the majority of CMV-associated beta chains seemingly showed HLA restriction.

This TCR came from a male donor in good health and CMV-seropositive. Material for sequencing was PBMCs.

The CDR3 DNA sequence: TGTGCCAGCAGTGAAGCACTCGCTGGGGCCAACGTCCTGACTTTC. This gives the protein CASSEALAGANVLTF. This chain uses TRBV6-4 with TRBJ2-6; the D is unclear. V lost 3 bases, J lost 2 bases, and 8 bases lay in between. The germline V gene has CDR1 MRHNA and CDR2 SNTAGT. CDR3 size: 15 residues.